Presented here are 30 T cell receptor beta chains from one specimen sequenced in a study of PD-1 blockade in classical Hodgkin lymphoma. Every patient was affected by relapse after autologous stem cell transplantation, while exposure to brentuximab vedotin was not uniform. Using immunoSEQ multiplex PCR, the repertoire was profiled, and TCRdb retains in-frame clones only, with some absent. The sample holds 25,000 to 35,000 clones, over 80% seen once. The source material was peripheral blood mononuclear cells (PBMCs), sampled before the second cycle of nivolumab. The receptors originated from a human donor with classical Hodgkin lymphoma.

Regarding this clone: This sample also contains other DNA sequences that code for the same CDR3. This CDR3 is CARRTSGVETQYF. In DNA, the CDR3 is TGTGCCCGTCGGACTAGCGGGGTAGAGACCCAGTACTTC. This chain joins TRBV30 and TRBJ2-5; 12 nucleotides align to TRBD2. Germline trimming cut 8 bases from V and 4 bases from J; bases unmatched to any gene: 5. The CDR3 is 13 amino acids. The germline V gene has CDR1 GTSNPN and CDR2 SVGIG (reference sequence).

CDR3 region: CASSQDWTKRAEAFF. CDR3 nucleotide sequence: TGTGCCAGCAGCCAAGATTGGACGAAACGGGCTGAAGCTTTCTTT. The V gene is TRBV14, the J gene TRBJ1-1; D not certain. The CDR3 has 15 amino acids. V gave up 0 bases and J gave up 6 bases, with 14 bases separating them. Germline CDR1 SGHDN, CDR2 FVKESK.

This clone came up a few times. The rearrangement links TRBV28 to TRBJ1-5; 7 bases are shared with TRBD1. Germline loops: CDR1 MDHEN, CDR2 SYDVKM. With 4 bases clipped from V and 6 bases from J, the junction kept 9 bases outside the gene matches. The CDR3 covers 15 residues. The CDR3 region is CASSSHQGEGQPQHF. CDR3 DNA sequence: TGTGCCAGCAGTTCCCACCAGGGGGAGGGTCAGCCCCAGCATTTT.

The rearrangement joins TRBV6-1 to TRBJ2-5, with 13 positions matching TRBD2. V shed 3 bases and J 9 bases; nucleotides not matched to a gene: 7. Germline assignment: CDR1 MNHNS and CDR2 SASEGT. CDR3 length: 15 residues. The CDR3 bases are TGTGCCAGCAGTGAGACTAGCGGGGGGCGGGAGGCCCAGTACTTC. Translated: CASSETSGGREAQYF.

This clone was observed a single time. This chain links TRBV19 with TRBJ2-1, with D uncertain. Germline values: CDR1 LNHDA, CDR2 SQIVND (reference sequence). V shed 5 bases and J shed 8 bases, with 19 bases lying between them. The CDR3 consists of 15 residues. DNA for the CDR3: TGTGCCAGTAGTGCCAACCCCGCCTACGGAGATGAGCAGTTCTTC. It specifies CASSANPAYGDEQFF.

The rearrangement uses TRBV7-9 and TRBJ1-2; D ambiguous. The CDR3 is 14 residues long. V was pared by 0 bases and J by 2 bases, with 7 bases between. Germline V CDR1 and CDR2: SEHNR, FQNEAQ (reference sequence). The CDR3 DNA reads TGTGCCAGCAGCTTAGCAAACCCCAACTATGGCTACACCTTC. It codes for CASSLANPNYGYTF.

The V call is TRBV7-9, the J call TRBJ2-2; 9 positions match TRBD1. V trimming: 5 bases; J trimming: 5 bases; junction bases outside the gene matches: 9. The CDR3 loop spans 16 amino acids. Germline V CDR1 and CDR2: SEHNR, FQNEAQ (reference sequence). Here the CDR3 reads CASSRPTGGWTGELFF. DNA of the CDR3: TGTGCCAGCAGCCGGCCCACAGGGGGCTGGACCGGGGAGCTGTTTTTT.

V usage is TRBV4-3 and J usage is TRBJ2-3, with 9 bases fitting TRBD1. V was clipped by 2 bases and J by 2 bases; unmatched bases: 2. The germline V gene has CDR1 LGHNA and CDR2 YSLEER. The CDR3 sequence is 15 residues long. CDR3 nucleotides: TGCGCCAGCAGCCAATGGACAGGGGCCACAGATACGCAGTATTTT. Its protein product is CASSQWTGATDTQYF.

This clone is deemed medium-sized. The V call is TRBV28, the J call TRBJ1-5; D not resolved. This CDR3 comprises 15 residues. From germline, CDR1 is MDHEN and CDR2 SYDVKM. The ends were cut back, 2 bases at V and 7 bases at J, with 15 bases in the middle. The CDR3 sequence is CASSLILGHGQPQHF. CDR3 DNA: TGTGCCAGCAGTTTAATTCTGGGTCACGGGCAGCCCCAGCATTTT.

This clone was observed a single time. The genes are TRBV15 and TRBJ1-1, with a tentative D call TRBD1 (5 bases). The V and J ends lost 7 bases and 0 bases respectively, with 15 bases between them. Per germline, CDR1 LNHNV and CDR2 YYDKDF (reference sequence). The CDR3 sequence is 15 residues long. The CDR3 coding sequence is TGTGCCACCAAAGACCGACAGATCTTGAACACTGAAGCTTTCTTT. This codes for CATKDRQILNTEAFF.

The V and J genes are TRBV15 and TRBJ1-4; the D gene is possibly TRBD1 (5 bases). V was clipped by 0 bases and J by 3 bases, with 5 bases between them. Per germline, CDR1 LNHNV and CDR2 YYDKDF (reference sequence). This CDR3 has 14 amino acids. Written as DNA, the CDR3 is TGTGCCACCAGCAGAGAAGGGGCTAATGAAAAACTGTTTTTT. This codes for CATSREGANEKLFF.

The chain links TRBV18 to TRBJ1-1, with 7 bases matching TRBD1. The CDR3 has 16 amino acids. V trimming: 2 bases; J trimming: 0 bases; junction bases outside the gene matches: 6. Germline V lookup: CDR1 KGHSH, CDR2 LQKENI. In DNA, the CDR3 is TGTGCCAGCTCACCAGCCCCCGGGACAGTGAACACTGAAGCTTTCTTT. Translating gives CASSPAPGTVNTEAFF. The full variable domain, in which reference TRBV18 and TRBJ1-1 provide the parts outside the CDR3, is NAGVMQNPRHLVRRRGQEARLRCSPMKGHSHVYWYRQLPEEGLKFMVYLQKENIIDESGMPKERFSAEFPKEGPSILRIQQVVRGDSAAYFCASSPAPGTVNTEAFFGQGTRLTVV.

CDR3 DNA: TGTGCCTGGCGCTGGCCGGGGCGGAAAGCTAACTATGGCTACACCTTC. Its translation: CAWRWPGRKANYGYTF. The chain employs TRBV30 and TRBJ1-2; weak D call: TRBD1 (5 bases). V lost 5 bases and J 0 bases, leaving 19 bases between the germline ends. Germline V gene lookup returns CDR1 GTSNPN and CDR2 SVGIG (reference sequence). The CDR3 is 16 residues long.

CDR3 in amino acids: CASSEVLVRTRYETQHF. The CDR3 nucleotides read TGTGCCAGCAGTGAAGTTCTCGTGCGTACGAGGTACGAGACCCAGCATTTT. The gene calls are TRBV2 and TRBJ1-5; D is undetermined. V lost 1 base, J lost 11 bases, and 24 bases lay in between. The CDR3 length is 17 residues. Germline values: CDR1 SNHLY, CDR2 FYNNEI. Full variable domain (remainder filled in from reference TRBV2 and TRBJ1-5): EPEVTQTPSHQVTQMGQEVILRCVPISNHLYFYWYRQILGQKVEFLVSFYNNEISEKSEIFDDQFSVERPDGSNFTLKIRSTKLEDSAMYFCASSEVLVRTRYETQHFGDGTRLSIL.

The chain carries TRBV7-2 and TRBJ1-6, with D unresolved. Per the germline V gene, CDR1 is SGHTA and CDR2 is FQGNSA. Trimming removed 1 base at V and 6 bases at J, with 13 bases between. The CDR3 has 16 residues. CDR3: CASSLGTGRSNSPLHF. The CDR3 nucleotides read TGTGCCAGCAGCTTAGGGACGGGCAGGAGTAATTCACCCCTCCACTTT.

The chain uses TRBV7-8 and TRBJ1-1; D is perhaps TRBD1 (5 bases). The CDR3 sequence is 12 residues long. V lost 10 bases and J 1 base, leaving 10 bases between the germline ends. CDR1 SGHVS and CDR2 FQNEAQ come from the germline V gene. As DNA, the CDR3 is TGTGCCACTTCCGGACAGAACACTGAAGCTTTCTTT. It encodes CATSGQNTEAFF.

The gene calls are TRBV7-9 and TRBJ1-1; 7 bases line up with TRBD1. Germline V gene data show CDR1 as SEHNR and CDR2 as FQNEAQ (reference sequence). The CDR3 is made up of 14 amino acids. The trim removed 5 bases at V and 2 bases at J, leaving 5 bases unmatched. In nucleotides, the CDR3 is TGTGCCAGCAGCGGCCGGGACAGTAACACTGAAGCTTTCTTT. The encoded protein is CASSGRDSNTEAFF.

This clone was detected once. This chain uses TRBV7-2 with TRBJ1-1; 7 bases fit TRBD1. V was clipped by 3 bases and J by 2 bases; unmatched bases: 15. The CDR3 covers 18 residues. CDR1 is SGHTA, CDR2 FQGNSA, per germline. The CDR3 protein is CASSFDFRDSGGNTEAFF. CDR3 bases: TGTGCCAGCAGCTTTGATTTCCGGGACAGTGGAGGAAACACTGAAGCTTTCTTT.

This chain joins TRBV6-5 and TRBJ1-1; TRBD1 aligns across 7 bases. Germline V gives CDR1 MNHEY, CDR2 SVGAGI. J was trimmed by 11 bases and V by 5 bases; bases with no gene match: 5. CDR3 length: 11 residues. CDR3 nucleotides: TGTGCCAGCAGTAGACAGGGATTGGCTTTCTTT. This sequence encodes CASSRQGLAFF.

The chain combines TRBV19 with TRBJ1-2; 9 bases align to TRBD1. V was clipped by 7 bases and J by 5 bases; unmatched bases: 8. The CDR3 is made up of 14 amino acids. CDR1 LNHDA and CDR2 SQIVND come from the germline V gene (reference sequence). The CDR3 spells CASNYRDRAYGYTF. Written as DNA, the CDR3 is TGTGCCAGTAATTACCGGGACAGGGCGTATGGCTACACCTTC.

The genes are TRBV29-1 and TRBJ2-1; maybe TRBD2 (6 bases). This CDR3 spans 12 amino acids. V was trimmed by 1 base and J by 7 bases, leaving 8 bases between them. Germline V gene data show CDR1 as SQVTM and CDR2 as ANQGSEA. In DNA form, the CDR3 reads TGCAGCGTTGAAGTGGGGAGGAATGAGCAGTTCTTC. This codes for CSVEVGRNEQFF.

This clone has more than one count but fewer than ten. The gene calls are TRBV28 and TRBJ1-2, with 7 bases identical to TRBD1. CDR1 MDHEN and CDR2 SYDVKM come from the germline V gene. V shed 2 bases and J 2 bases; nucleotides not matched to a gene: 8. The CDR3 is 16 amino acids. Here the CDR3 DNA reads TGTGCCAGCAGTTTAGGCGGACAGGTCGGGAACTATGGCTACACCTTC. It codes for CASSLGGQVGNYGYTF.

The V gene is TRBV19, the J gene TRBJ2-2; 7 nucleotides line up with TRBD1. Germline CDR1 reads LNHDA; CDR2 reads SQIVND (reference sequence). The ends lost 9 bases at V and 7 bases at J; junction bases unmatched: 5. The CDR3 has 12 residues. The CDR3 region has the DNA TGTGCCAGCCGACAGGGCCACGGGGAGCTGTTTTTT. Encoded protein: CASRQGHGELFF.

This clone showed up just a few times. This chain connects TRBV6-6 to TRBJ1-2; 11 bases line up with TRBD1. Germline trimming cut 4 bases from V and 7 bases from J; bases unmatched to any gene: 5. The CDR3 runs 14 residues. The V gene's germline CDR1 is MNHNY and CDR2 SVGAGI (reference sequence). CDR3 sequence (DNA): TGTGCCAGCAGTTCGGACAGGGGGCTCGGTGGCTACACCTTC. Protein: CASSSDRGLGGYTF.

Sample share makes this clone medium-sized. The same CDR3 arises from other DNA sequences in this sample as well. V usage is TRBV7-9 and J usage is TRBJ2-6; no clear D. The CDR3 extends over 15 amino acids. Germline V gene sequence: CDR1 SEHNR, CDR2 FQNEAQ (reference sequence). The V and J ends lost 5 bases and 0 bases respectively, with 8 bases between them. In nucleotides, the CDR3 is TGTGCCAGCAGCCTAACGGGCTCTGGGGCCAACGTCCTGACTTTC. Protein: CASSLTGSGANVLTF.

V gene TRBV29-1 combines with J gene TRBJ1-2; D not certain. V was trimmed by 3 bases and J by 3 bases, leaving 8 bases between them. The CDR3 is 12 residues long. From germline, CDR1 is SQVTM and CDR2 ANQGSEA. For the CDR3, the DNA is TGCAGCGTTGAGAAGGGCGACTATGGCTACACCTTC. The encoded protein is CSVEKGDYGYTF.

A single count supports this clone. The CDR3 here is CASSIVGGGNNQPQHF. CDR3 nucleotides: TGTGCCAGTAGTATAGTCGGAGGGGGTAACAATCAGCCCCAGCATTTT. The chain joins TRBV19 to TRBJ1-5, with a possible D match to TRBD1 (6 bases). The CDR3 is 16 amino acids. Trimming took off 1 base at V and 3 bases at J, with 13 bases between the two ends. CDR1 is LNHDA and CDR2 is SQIVND in the germline V gene (reference sequence).

About this clone: In the same sample, other DNA sequences code for this CDR3. The DNA for the CDR3 is TGTGCCAGCAGCTTGGGGGTCCAAGAGACCCAGTACTTC. This translates into CASSLGVQETQYF. The chain links TRBV5-6 to TRBJ2-5; D gene unclear. Between the trimmed V and J ends, which lost 0 bases and 1 base, there was a span of 4 bases. The germline CDR1 and CDR2 sequences are SGHDT and YYEEEE. This CDR3 has 13 amino acids.

This chain connects TRBV11-2 to TRBJ2-1; a possible D gene is TRBD2 (5 bases). Germline assignment: CDR1 SGHAT and CDR2 FQNNGV. V lost 4 bases and J 4 bases, leaving 17 bases between the germline ends. The CDR3 covers 16 residues. The DNA for the CDR3 is TGTGCCAGCAGCTCGATAGGAGGCGGCAGATACAATGAGCAGTTCTTC. It encodes CASSSIGGGRYNEQFF.

The chain couples TRBV5-4 to TRBJ2-7; D might be TRBD1 or TRBD2, each matching 7 bases. CDR1 and CDR2 from the germline V gene are SGHNT and YYREEE (reference sequence). The CDR3 has 17 amino acids. V was cut by 4 bases and J by 2 bases, with 22 bases left in between. As DNA, the CDR3 is TGTGCCAGCAGCCCAGGGGGGGCTCGGACTACAACCTACGAGCAGTACGTC. Encoded protein: CASSPGGARTTTYEQYV.